This T cell receptor (beta chain) derives from a study of type 1 regulatory T cells. For the study at large: This in vitro CD4 product, T-allo10, is enriched for Tr1 cells and alloantigen-specific.

Comments on this clonotype: Its antigen is unknown.

One entry per CDR3 protein results from TCRdb running MiXCR on the reads. Of about 60,000 distinct CDR3 sequences listed, around 62% are singletons. Study findings and constraints: Tr1 cells had a more restricted TCR repertoire than non-Tr1 cells.

Trimming cost V 5 bases and J 3 bases; bases outside gene matches: 7. Germline assignment: CDR1 SGDLS and CDR2 YYNGEE. The CDR3 sequence is 14 residues long. The receptor's source is a human donor in good health. The chain carries TRBV9 and TRBJ1-2; TRBD1 aligns across 7 bases. Sequences were obtained from cultured non-Tr1 T cells, either the whole culture or a sorted T cell fraction (not recorded which). CDR3 nucleotide sequence: TGTGCCAGCAGTGCGGGACAGTTATACTATGGCTACACCTTC. This encodes CASSAGQLYYGYTF.